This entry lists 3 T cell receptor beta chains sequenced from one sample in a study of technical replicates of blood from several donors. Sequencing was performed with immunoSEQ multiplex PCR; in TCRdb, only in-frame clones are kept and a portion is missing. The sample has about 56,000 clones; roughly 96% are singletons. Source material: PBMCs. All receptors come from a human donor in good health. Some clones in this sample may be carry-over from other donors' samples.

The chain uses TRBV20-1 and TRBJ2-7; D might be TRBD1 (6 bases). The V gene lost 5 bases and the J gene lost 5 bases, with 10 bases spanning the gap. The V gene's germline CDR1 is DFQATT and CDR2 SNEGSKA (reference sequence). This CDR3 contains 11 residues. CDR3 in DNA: TGCAGTGCTTCTGGGGGCCACGAGCAGTACTTC. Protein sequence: CSASGGHEQYF.

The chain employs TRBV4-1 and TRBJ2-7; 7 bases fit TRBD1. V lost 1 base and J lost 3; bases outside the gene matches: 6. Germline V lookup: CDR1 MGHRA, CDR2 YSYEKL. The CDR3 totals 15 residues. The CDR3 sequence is CASSQVYRGIYEQYF. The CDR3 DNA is TGCGCCAGCAGCCAAGTTTACAGGGGAATCTACGAGCAGTACTTC.

The CDR3 region is CASSQPTGNVGGYTF. The CDR3 region has the DNA TGCGCCAGCAGCCAACCGACAGGGAATGTAGGAGGCTACACCTTC. V gene TRBV4-1 combines with J gene TRBJ1-2; 7 nucleotides align to TRBD1. The V segment lost 2 bases and the J segment 8 bases; nucleotides outside the gene matches: 11. The CDR3 is 15 amino acids. CDR1 is MGHRA and CDR2 is YSYEKL in the germline V gene.